These 32 T cell receptor beta chains originate from one sample sequenced in a study of cytomegalovirus exposure and HLA in healthy donors. In the PCR, 60 Vbeta and 13 Jbeta primers were used. Assay used: immunoSEQ multiplex PCR; TCRdb lists only in-frame clones, some missing. The repertoire has under 200,000 clones, 82% of them found once; the top ten carry roughly 1.5%. Source material: PBMCs. These receptors were taken from a male donor in good health and CMV-seronegative.

The chain is built from TRBV4-1 and TRBJ2-5; 7 bases align to TRBD1. CDR3 length equals 12 residues. The J segment lost 7 bases and the V segment lost 1 base, leaving 0 bases of the junction unmatched. Per the germline V gene, CDR1 is MGHRA and CDR2 is YSYEKL. CDR3 protein: CASSQAGGTQYF. The CDR3 nucleotides are TGCGCCAGCAGCCAAGCAGGGGGGACCCAGTACTTC.

A word on this clone: The same CDR3 is also encoded by other DNA sequences in this sample. The V and J genes are TRBV15 and TRBJ1-4; TRBD1 might be the D (5 bases). The germline CDR1 and CDR2 sequences are LNHNV and YYDKDF (reference sequence). V gave up 1 base and J gave up 7 bases, with 16 bases separating them. The CDR3 is 16 amino acids. The CDR3 nucleotides read TGTGCCACCAGCAGAGGTGGGAAGGGGTGGGTTGAAAAACTGTTTTTT. This sequence encodes CATSRGGKGWVEKLFF.

The chain joins TRBV29-1 to TRBJ2-1; TRBD2 aligns across 7 bases. V was clipped by 8 bases and J by 10 bases; unmatched bases: 8. The CDR3 spans 11 residues. The V gene's germline CDR1 is SQVTM and CDR2 ANQGSEA. The CDR3 DNA sequence: TGCAGCCTCACGACGGGAGGCGAGCAGTTCTTC. The encoded protein is CSLTTGGEQFF.

The chain uses TRBV7-2 and TRBJ2-1, with 9 nucleotides matching TRBD2. The V and J ends lost 5 bases and 2 bases, in that order; junction bases with no gene match: 7. Per the germline V gene, CDR1 is SGHTA and CDR2 is FQGNSA. The CDR3 is 16 residues long. The DNA for the CDR3 is TGTGCCAGCAGCATGAGTAGCGGGAGCCCCTACAATGAGCAGTTCTTC. Amino acid sequence: CASSMSSGSPYNEQFF.

V and J are TRBV30 and TRBJ2-1, with 11 bases lining up with TRBD2. The J segment lost 5 bases and the V segment lost 0 bases, leaving 24 bases of the junction unmatched. The CDR3 contains 22 residues. The V gene's germline CDR1 is GTSNPN and CDR2 SVGIG (reference sequence). In DNA form, the CDR3 reads TGTGCCTGGAGTGTTTTTGGGGGTTATACTGGGACTAGCGGAACCGACGACAATGAGCAGTTCTTC. This translates into CAWSVFGGYTGTSGTDDNEQFF.

The J gene is TRBJ2-7, the V gene TRBV7-6; perhaps TRBD1 as D (6 bases). The length of the CDR3 is 17 residues. Germline CDR1 SGHVS, CDR2 FNYEAQ. Trimming removed 0 bases at V and 5 bases at J, with 20 bases between. The CDR3: CASSLAGRAGVLDEQYF. For the CDR3, the DNA is TGTGCCAGCAGCTTAGCGGGTAGGGCAGGGGTTCTAGACGAGCAGTACTTC.

This chain connects TRBV19 to TRBJ1-5, with 8 bases aligning to TRBD1. Germline V gene lookup returns CDR1 LNHDA and CDR2 SQIVND (reference sequence). This CDR3 is built from 14 residues. J was trimmed by 7 bases and V by 10 bases; bases with no gene match: 12. CDR3 loop: CATKLDRVGQPQHF. The CDR3 nucleotides are TGTGCCACCAAACTGGACAGGGTGGGACAGCCCCAGCATTTT.

The V and J genes are TRBV4-1 and TRBJ2-7, with TRBD2 matching 9 bases. V gave up 4 bases and J gave up 2 bases; unmatched junction bases: 3. Germline V lookup: CDR1 MGHRA, CDR2 YSYEKL. This CDR3 region has 14 residues. CDR3 DNA: TGCGCCAGCAGCCGCGGGGGGGGCACCTACGAGCAGTACTTC. Amino acids: CASSRGGGTYEQYF.

The V and J genes are TRBV7-6 and TRBJ2-7; perhaps TRBD2 as D (6 bases). Germline V gene lookup returns CDR1 SGHVS and CDR2 FNYEAQ. The CDR3 covers 14 residues. Trimming took 5 bases from V and 1 from J, leaving 12 bases between them. CDR3 in DNA: TGTGCCAGCAGCCGCACCGGGGGTTCCTACGAGCAGTACTTC. Its protein is CASSRTGGSYEQYF.

The chain links TRBV2 to TRBJ1-1; perhaps TRBD1 as D (5 bases). Trimming removed 4 bases from V and 3 bases from J, with 9 bases in between. Germline loops: CDR1 SNHLY, CDR2 FYNNEI. The CDR3 sequence is 13 residues long. The CDR3 DNA is TGTGCCAGCAGTGGGGGCCAGGACACTGAAGCTTTCTTT. It yields the protein CASSGGQDTEAFF.

The rearrangement joins TRBV28 to TRBJ1-3; TRBD1 might be the D (6 bases). The CDR3 is made up of 13 amino acids. Trimming took off 7 bases at V and 8 bases at J, with 15 bases between the two ends. In germline, CDR1 is MDHEN, CDR2 SYDVKM. The CDR3 loop reads CASTETGIDTIYF. The DNA for the CDR3 is TGTGCCAGCACCGAAACAGGGATCGACACCATATATTTT.

The gene calls are TRBV7-3 and TRBJ1-1; D possibly corresponds to TRBD1 (5 bases). The CDR3 is made up of 13 amino acids. In germline, CDR1 is SGHTA, CDR2 FQGTGA. V was trimmed by 5 bases and J by 8 bases, leaving 15 bases between them. This CDR3 is CASSPAGSHEAFF. The CDR3 bases are TGTGCCAGCAGCCCGGCAGGGTCCCACGAAGCTTTCTTT.

The gene calls are TRBV5-1 and TRBJ2-7; possible D gene TRBD2, 5 bases. The CDR3 spans 14 residues. V lost 4 bases, J lost 9 bases, and 20 bases lay in between. Germline values: CDR1 SGHRS, CDR2 YFSETQ. The CDR3 loop reads CASSPGVGGSGQYF. The DNA of the CDR3 is TGCGCCAGCAGCCCCGGGGTGGGCGGAAGCGGGCAGTACTTC.

The chain employs TRBV28 and TRBJ1-3; D gene uncertain. Germline assignment: CDR1 MDHEN and CDR2 SYDVKM. V lost 2 bases and J lost 4, with 15 bases in between. The CDR3 sequence is 16 residues long. DNA of the CDR3: TGTGCCAGCAGTTTAGAGGTCCAGACGAGGGGAAACACCATATATTTT. It specifies CASSLEVQTRGNTIYF.

The rearrangement joins TRBV29-1 to TRBJ1-2; 11 bases align to TRBD1. This CDR3 has 13 amino acids. The germline CDR1 and CDR2 sequences are SQVTM and ANQGSEA. Trimming at V came to 7 bases and at J to 7 bases, leaving 8 bases not matched to a gene. The CDR3 reads CSDLGQGAGGYTF. CDR3 sequence (DNA): TGCAGCGACCTCGGACAGGGGGCGGGTGGCTACACCTTC.

The rearrangement uses TRBV28 and TRBJ2-1; TRBD2 matches at 8 bases. After removal of 4 bases from V and 6 bases from J, the junction contained 8 bases not matched to a gene. The CDR3 totals 15 residues. Germline CDR1 and CDR2: MDHEN and SYDVKM. For the CDR3, the DNA is TGTGCCAGCAGTTCTAAGCGGGAGCTGATCAATGAGCAGTTCTTC. It encodes CASSSKRELINEQFF. Filled out from reference TRBV28 and TRBJ2-1, the complete variable domain reads DVKVTQSSRYLVKRTGEKVFLECVQDMDHENMFWYRQDPGLGLRLIYFSYDVKMKEKGDIPEGYSVSREKKERFSLILESASTNQTSMYLCASSSKRELINEQFFGPGTRLTVL.

This chain joins TRBV5-5 and TRBJ1-2; D is unclear. Germline V CDR1 and CDR2: SGHKS, YYEKEE (reference sequence). The CDR3 length is 13 residues. V shed 4 bases and J shed 2 bases, with 9 bases lying between them. CDR3 sequence (DNA): TGTGCCAGCAGCAGATACATCAACTATGGCTACACCTTC. It codes for CASSRYINYGYTF.

The chain couples TRBV4-1 to TRBJ2-7; the D gene is possibly TRBD1 (5 bases). The ends were cut back, 4 bases at V and 5 bases at J, with 12 bases in the middle. Germline V lookup: CDR1 MGHRA, CDR2 YSYEKL. This CDR3 is 13 amino acids long. In DNA form, the CDR3 reads TGCGCCAGCAGCCGACAGCTAGACAACGAGCAGTACTTC. It specifies CASSRQLDNEQYF.

This rearrangement joins TRBV19 to TRBJ1-2, with a weak D call TRBD1 (6 bases). V lost 6 bases and J lost 1, with 12 bases in between. The CDR3 covers 14 residues. From germline, CDR1 is LNHDA and CDR2 SQIVND (reference sequence). The DNA for the CDR3 is TGTGCCAGTAGGGGGGCAGGCGATAACTATGGCTACACCTTC. The encoded protein is CASRGAGDNYGYTF.

The chain is built from TRBV18 and TRBJ2-7; tentatively, D is TRBD1 (5 bases). Trimming took 2 bases from V and 2 from J, leaving 10 bases between them. CDR3 size: 14 residues. Germline V lookup: CDR1 KGHSH, CDR2 LQKENI. The CDR3 sequence is CASSPVTEAYEQYF. CDR3 DNA: TGTGCCAGCTCACCAGTGACAGAAGCCTACGAGCAGTACTTC.

CDR3 DNA sequence: TGTGCCAGCAGACCAAGGGGCCGCTTCTACTACGAGCAGTACTTC. Amino acid sequence: CASRPRGRFYYEQYF. The chain links TRBV6-5 to TRBJ2-7; D may be TRBD1 (5 bases). Per germline, CDR1 MNHEY and CDR2 SVGAGI. This CDR3 has 15 amino acids. The V gene lost 6 bases and the J gene lost 3 bases, with 18 bases spanning the gap.

The chain joins TRBV9 to TRBJ1-2; D is uncertain. Trimming stripped 0 bases from V and 11 bases from J, with 14 bases between. There are 13 residues in the CDR3. Germline V gene lookup returns CDR1 SGDLS and CDR2 YYNGEE. CDR3 in DNA: TGTGCCAGCAGCGTAGGGGGAGGGCTAACTTACACCTTC. Protein sequence: CASSVGGGLTYTF.

This clone was seen a handful of times. This rearrangement joins TRBV19 to TRBJ2-5, with 9 bases lining up with TRBD2. The V and J ends lost 3 bases and 5 bases, in that order; junction bases with no gene match: 7. This CDR3 has 15 residues. Germline assignment: CDR1 LNHDA and CDR2 SQIVND (reference sequence). The CDR3 region has the DNA TGTGCCAGTAGTATTAGCGGGGGATCGGGGGAGACCCAGTACTTC. Encoded protein: CASSISGGSGETQYF. Filled out from reference TRBV19 and TRBJ2-5, the complete variable domain reads DGGITQSPKYLFRKEGQNVTLSCEQNLNHDAMYWYRQDPGQGLRLIYYSQIVNDFQKGDIAEGYSVSREKKESFPLTVTSAQKNPTAFYLCASSISGGSGETQYFGPGTRLLVL.

The V and J genes are TRBV11-3 and TRBJ2-5; D perhaps matches TRBD2 (5 bases). This CDR3 has 14 amino acids. Trimming removed 5 bases from V and 5 bases from J, with 15 bases in between. Germline values: CDR1 SGHNT, CDR2 YENEEA. The CDR3 reads CASSLGGPGETQYF. CDR3 DNA: TGTGCCAGCAGCCTAGGAGGTCCTGGGGAGACCCAGTACTTC.

The chain joins TRBV27 to TRBJ2-1; 10 bases fit TRBD2. CDR3 length: 15 residues. V lost 3 bases and J lost 6; bases outside the gene matches: 5. Germline lookup yields CDR1 MNHEY and CDR2 SMNVEV (reference sequence). The CDR3 region is CASSLIQRGGNEQFF. Here the CDR3 DNA reads TGTGCCAGCAGTTTGATCCAGCGGGGGGGCAATGAGCAGTTCTTC.

This clone was seen a single time. J is TRBJ1-2 and V is TRBV6-6; D perhaps matches TRBD1 (5 bases). The V gene lost 0 bases and the J gene lost 8 bases, with 13 bases spanning the gap. CDR1 is MNHNY and CDR2 is SVGAGI in the germline V gene (reference sequence). The CDR3 covers 14 residues. Written as DNA, the CDR3 is TGTGCCAGCAGTTACTCAGCAGGGTTGGAGGGCTACACCTTC. This encodes CASSYSAGLEGYTF.

This clone was picked up a small number of times. V is TRBV11-2 and J is TRBJ2-7, with 7 bases aligning to TRBD2. The CDR3 spans 14 residues. Per the germline V gene, CDR1 is SGHAT and CDR2 is FQNNGV. The ends lost 0 bases at V and 3 bases at J; junction bases unmatched: 2. The CDR3 region has the DNA TGTGCCAGCAGCTTAGAGTGGGGGGGCTACGAGCAGTACTTC. Its protein is CASSLEWGGYEQYF.

The chain is built from TRBV11-2 and TRBJ1-4; the D is unclear. The CDR3 loop spans 13 amino acids. The germline V gene has CDR1 SGHAT and CDR2 FQNNGV. The V end was cut by 8 bases, the J end by 3 bases, with 10 bases between. The CDR3 sequence: CASRGLANEKLFF. The DNA of the CDR3 is TGTGCCAGCCGGGGTCTAGCTAATGAAAAACTGTTTTTT.

CDR3 in DNA: TGTGCCAGCAGCCCCACAGGGGGCTCGGGAGATACGCAGTATTTT. This codes for CASSPTGGSGDTQYF. The rearrangement joins TRBV11-1 to TRBJ2-3; TRBD1 matches 9 bases. The trim removed 5 bases at V and 5 bases at J, leaving 8 bases unmatched. Per the germline V gene, CDR1 is SGHAT and CDR2 is FQDESV (reference sequence). There are 15 residues in the CDR3.

The rearrangement uses TRBV9 and TRBJ2-1; TRBD2 might be the D (6 bases). Germline V lookup: CDR1 SGDLS, CDR2 YYNGEE. Deletions cut 6 bases from V and 4 bases from J, with 14 bases between. The CDR3 extends over 14 amino acids. The CDR3 here is CASTSQAGYNEQFF. In DNA form, the CDR3 reads TGTGCCAGCACGTCCCAGGCGGGGTACAATGAGCAGTTCTTC. The complete variable domain, with remaining parts taken from reference TRBV9 and TRBJ2-1, reads DSGVTQTPKHLITATGQRVTLRCSPRSGDLSVYWYQQSLDQGLQFLIQYYNGEERAKGNILERFSAQQFPDLHSELNLSSLELGDSALYFCASTSQAGYNEQFFGPGTRLTVL.

The chain has TRBV30 and TRBJ2-2; the D is unclear. This CDR3 has 12 amino acids. Trimming stripped 3 bases from V and 13 bases from J, with 15 bases between. Germline V gives CDR1 GTSNPN, CDR2 SVGIG (reference sequence). CDR3 loop: CAWSAAQGGLFF. The CDR3 DNA follows: TGTGCCTGGAGCGCTGCCCAAGGCGGGCTGTTTTTT.

This clone was picked up one time. V usage is TRBV18 and J usage is TRBJ2-7, with D tentatively TRBD2 (6 bases). The CDR3 consists of 14 residues. With 5 bases removed from V and 6 bases from J, the gap between germline ends came to 17 bases. Germline V CDR1 and CDR2: KGHSH, LQKENI. The DNA for the CDR3 is TGTGCCAGCTCATGGGGGGAAGGGGTTGCCGAGCAGTACTTC. Protein: CASSWGEGVAEQYF.